The 7 T cell receptor beta chains given below trace back to one sample, sequenced in a study of T cell clonality in common variable immunodeficiency. Study-level findings and limits: Reportedly, TCR beta sequences from common variable immunodeficiency showed fewer deletions and N-nucleotide insertions.

The table came from immunoSEQ multiplex PCR; TCRdb's copy has only in-frame clones and leaves some out. Sampling found about 33,000 clones, none seen once. For these TCRs, the target antigens are not known. The sequenced sample was peripheral blood mononuclear cells. These receptors were taken from a human donor with common variable immunodeficiency.

This clone was detected ten times or more. The CDR3 is cut off 3 residues early in the read; its end comes from the germline J gene. The sample contains more than one DNA sequence encoding this CDR3. The chain carries TRBV5-1 and TRBJ1-1, with D perhaps matching TRBD1 (5 bases). CDR1 is SGHRS, CDR2 YFSETQ, per germline. This CDR3 is 13 amino acids long. Trimming took off 3 bases at V and 1 base at J, with 7 bases between the two ends. This chain's CDR3 is CASSSQGNTEAFF. The CDR3 DNA, read in part, is TGCGCCAGCAGCTCCCAGGGGAACACTGAA.

To note about this clone: The read ends 3 residues early relative to the CDR3; the germline J gene fills the gap. This chain joins TRBV18 and TRBJ1-5; D uncertain. Germline V CDR1 and CDR2: KGHSH, LQKENI. V was trimmed by 2 bases and J by 4 bases, leaving 12 bases between them. The CDR3 has 15 amino acids. The CDR3 bases that were read are TGTGCCAGCTCACCAGAGCGGTTTTGGAATCAGCCC. Encoded protein: CASSPERFWNQP. The entire CDR3 is CASSPERFWNQPQHF.

This clone has at least ten counts. The read terminates 3 residues before the CDR3 end, so the remaining end is supplied by the germline J gene. The chain is built from TRBV20-1 and TRBJ2-7, with 10 nucleotides matching TRBD1. CDR1 and CDR2 from the germline V gene are DFQATT and SNEGSKA (reference sequence). The CDR3 has 15 residues. Trimming removed 3 bases from V and 4 bases from J; junction bases left unmatched: 9. Partial CDR3 DNA: TGCAGTGCTAGTCATGCCCCGGGACAGGGGTACGAG. Its translation: CSASHAPGQGYE. The whole CDR3 protein reads CSASHAPGQGYEQYF.

This clone was recorded at least ten times. Read data end 3 residues before the CDR3 end; the end is taken from the germline J gene. The chain links TRBV5-1 to TRBJ1-4, with TRBD1 matching over 11 bases. CDR1 and CDR2 (germline): SGHRS, YFSETQ. The CDR3 runs 17 residues. J gave up 5 bases and V 4 bases, and 10 bases lay outside the gene matches. The CDR3 DNA, read in part, is TGCGCCAGCAGCGATCCGGGACAGGGGGTTCTAAATGAAAAA. Protein product: CASSDPGQGVLNEK. The whole CDR3 sequence is CASSDPGQGVLNEKLFF.

As to this clone: The CDR3 extends 3 residues past the end of the read, so its final part is completed from the germline J gene. This chain uses TRBV30 with TRBJ2-2, with TRBD2 matching 7 bases. Germline CDR1 is GTSNPN and CDR2 is SVGIG (reference sequence). The CDR3 spans 12 residues. The V gene end was trimmed by 8 bases and the J gene end by 4 bases; junction bases not matched to a gene: 4. This CDR3 reads CALERGTGELFF. The DNA read from the CDR3 is TGTGCCCTAGAGCGGGGCACCGGGGAG. Drawing the rest from reference TRBV30 and TRBJ2-2, the complete variable domain is SQTIHQWPATLVQPVGSPLSLECTVEGTSNPNLYWYRQAAGRGLQLLFYSVGIGQISSEVPQNLSASRPQDRQFILSSKKLLLSDSGFYLCALERGTGELFFGEGSRLTVL.

This clone was seen repeatedly, ten times or more. The DNA ends 3 residues before the CDR3 does, and the rest of the CDR3 is filled in from the germline J gene. This chain connects TRBV5-5 to TRBJ2-1; TRBD1 agrees at 10 bases. This CDR3 comprises 14 residues. J was trimmed by 4 bases and V by 4 bases; bases with no gene match: 2. Germline CDR1 and CDR2: SGHKS and YYEKEE (reference sequence). The CDR3 here is CASSPGQGYNEQFF. CDR3 DNA (partial): TGTGCCAGCAGCCCGGGACAGGGGTACAATGAG.

This clone was seen repeatedly, ten times or more. The CDR3 extends 3 residues past the end of the read, so its final part is completed from the germline J gene. This sequence joins TRBV2 and TRBJ1-2; D unclear. This CDR3 region has 15 residues. CDR1 SNHLY and CDR2 FYNNEI come from the germline V gene. V lost 7 bases and J lost 4, with 19 bases in between. The chain's CDR3 is CASTRAASGSYGYTF. Incomplete CDR3 DNA: TGTGCCAGCACTCGGGCCGCTTCGGGGAGCTATGGC.